A selection of T cell receptor beta chains follows, all from one sample in a study of vaccination effects on CD4 cells after COVID-19. These TCRs are of unknown antigen specificity. The data were produced by immunoSEQ multiplex PCR, yet TCRdb's version contains in-frame clones alone and is incomplete. The table shows fewer than 40,000 clones, with about two thirds occurring only once. The starting material was CD4+ T cells from PBMCs cultured with a peptide pool, obtained before COVID-19 vaccination. The receptors here all came from a human donor who had a prior SARS-CoV-2 infection. Each CDR3 is given with its conserved first and last residue. Fields, in order: clone size, D gene, J gene, V gene, CDR3 DNA, CDR3 protein. D genes are given only for firm matches. Only part of the rows carry a size: once, few, many, or a class if the clone is expanded.

few	.	TRBJ2-4	TRBV6-5	TGTGCCAGCAGTTATAGGGACGGGGACATTCAGTACTTC	CASSYRDGDIQYF
few	TRBD1	TRBJ1-1	TRBV5-6	TGTGCCAGCAGCTTGAAGAACAGGGGGCCGGGCGGTGAAGCTTTCTTT	CASSLKNRGPGGEAFF
few	.	TRBJ2-5	TRBV5-8	TGTGCCAGCAGCTGGCGCGGGGGCTACCAAGAGACCCAGTACTTC	CASSWRGGYQETQYF
.	.	TRBJ1-4	TRBV5-1	TGCGCCAGCAGCTTAGGGGCCGGGAATGAAAAACTGTTTTTT	CASSLGAGNEKLFF
once	.	TRBJ1-2	TRBV27	TGTGCCAGCAAGGACCTTAATTCACGCCCTAACTATGGCTACACCTTC	CASKDLNSRPNYGYTF
.	.	TRBJ1-3	TRBV7-2	TGTGCCAGCAGCTTAGTAGGGGGTACTAATGGAAACACCATATATTTT	CASSLVGGTNGNTIYF
.	TRBD1	TRBJ1-4	TRBV5-1	TGCGCCAGCAGCTTGGCCGGGACAGCTGAAAAACTGTTTTTT	CASSLAGTAEKLFF
.	.	TRBJ1-2	TRBV7-2	TGTGCCAGCAGCTTTGATTCTTCGTCGGGGGCGCGAAATGGCTACACCTTC	CASSFDSSSGARNGYTF
.	.	TRBJ2-1	TRBV9	TGTGCCAGCAGCGTATCCCCGGGGGGCGGGGATGAGCAGTTCTTC	CASSVSPGGGDEQFF
few	TRBD2	TRBJ2-1	TRBV11-3	TGTGCCAGCAGCGGGGTAGCGGGCTCCTACAATGAGCAGTTCTTC	CASSGVAGSYNEQFF
.	.	TRBJ1-6	TRBV6-5	TGTGCCAGCGAACCGGGTTATGATAATTCACCCCTCCACTTT	CASEPGYDNSPLHF
.	.	TRBJ2-5	TRBV10-3	TGTGCCATCAGTGGTATAGCGGCAGAGACCCAGTACTTC	CAISGIAAETQYF
few	.	TRBJ1-4	TRBV15	TGTGCCACCAGCAGAGGTTCGGGCGGGCAAAATGAAAAACTGTTTTTT	CATSRGSGGQNEKLFF
.	TRBD2	TRBJ2-2	TRBV7-9	TGTGCCAGCAGCCTAGCGGGAGCGACCGGGGAGCTGTTTTTT	CASSLAGATGELFF
once	.	TRBJ2-2	TRBV29-1	TGCAGCGTTGAAGAAGGTCTGGTGGGGGAGCTGTTTTTT	CSVEEGLVGELFF
.	.	TRBJ2-1	TRBV13	TGTGCCAGCAGCTTAGCTTGGCAGACAGGATTTAGGGATGAGCAGTTCTTC	CASSLAWQTGFRDEQFF
once	.	TRBJ1-1	TRBV7-3	TGTGCCAGCAGTTCACAGGGGAACACTGAAGCTTTCTTT	CASSSQGNTEAFF
.	.	TRBJ2-1	TRBV20-1	TGCAGTGCTTCTGGAGGGTACGGGCAGTTCTTC	CSASGGYGQFF